This T cell receptor beta chain was profiled in a study of blood T cell repertoires in COVID-19. For the study at large: Spain, Italy and the United States supplied samples that represented acute and convalescent COVID-19. Nucleic acid was either cDNA or gDNA, and it came from T cells, B-cell-depleted T cells, or PBMCs.

A note on this clone: Other DNA sequences of this sample code for an identical CDR3.

The CDR3 sequence is 15 residues long. CDR1 and CDR2 from the germline V gene are SGHAT and FQNNGV. The junction had 1 base not matched to a gene; V was cut back by 1 base and J by 0 bases. Authors' methods: Using reference gene primer amplification, nucleated cell counts were estimated. Measured with immunoSEQ multiplex PCR; TCRdb has only the in-frame clones, and not every one. That table supplies the V and J calls and clone size; D and trimming were determined from the DNA. The table lists approximately 150,000 clones, 65% to 85% of them singletons. The clonotype was recovered from a man aged 45-65 years with active or convalescent COVID-19. The sequenced material came from peripheral blood. The V call is TRBV11-2, the J call TRBJ1-1; TRBD1 matches at 8 bases. The CDR3 sequence is CASSLAGGLNTEAFF. In DNA form, the CDR3 reads TGTGCCAGCAGCTTAGCAGGGGGCTTGAACACTGAAGCTTTCTTT.